This entry lists 21 T cell receptor beta chains sequenced from one sample in a study of patients and donors after allogeneic stem cell transplantation. Each CDR3 protein is one row after TCRdb ran MiXCR on the RT-PCR reads. The repertoire consists of about 74,000 distinct CDR3 sequences, with around 27% occurring once and the leading ten covering about 25%. The sample consisted of blood, either unsorted or a sorted T cell fraction (not recorded which). All receptors derive from a human donor who was either an allogeneic HSCT recipient or a stem cell or donor lymphocyte infusion donor (not recorded which). It is not recorded whose cells these are; they may come from a transplant donor.

This clonotype was picked up one time. CDR3 in amino acids: CASSDLGGTSGSRETQYF. In nucleotides, the CDR3 is TGTGCCAGCAGTGATTTAGGAGGGACTAGCGGGAGTCGGGAGACCCAGTACTTC. V usage is TRBV25-1 and J usage is TRBJ2-5; the match to TRBD2 covers 14 bases. The CDR3 has 18 residues. V was clipped by 3 bases and J by 5 bases; unmatched bases: 11. From germline, CDR1 is MGHDK and CDR2 SYGVNS.

This clonotype occurred a few times. The chain joins TRBV5-6 to TRBJ1-4; D is uncertain. V was shortened by 4 bases and J by 0 bases, with 13 bases between the two germline ends. Germline V gene lookup returns CDR1 SGHDT and CDR2 YYEEEE. CDR3 length: 16 residues. The CDR3 bases are TGTGCCAGCAGCATCGGGAGCGGGTCAACTAATGAAAAACTGTTTTTT. Translated: CASSIGSGSTNEKLFF.

This clonotype was counted only a few times. The chain recombines TRBV7-9 with TRBJ2-7; the match to TRBD1 covers 7 bases. V shed 4 bases and J 5 bases; nucleotides not matched to a gene: 2. From germline, CDR1 is SEHNR and CDR2 FQNEAQ (reference sequence). The length of the CDR3 is 12 residues. CDR3 sequence (DNA): TGTGCCAGCAGCTCGGACAGGAACGAGCAGTACTTC. Its translation: CASSSDRNEQYF.

V and J are TRBV6-1 and TRBJ2-1; possibly TRBD1 for D (6 bases). CDR1 and CDR2 from the germline V gene are MNHNS and SASEGT. CDR3 size: 13 residues. The V end lost 7 bases, the J end lost 5 bases, and 12 bases lay between the germline ends. CDR3 protein: CASKRTVDNEQFF. The CDR3 DNA follows: TGTGCCAGCAAGAGGACAGTGGACAATGAGCAGTTCTTC.

The rearrangement links TRBV27 to TRBJ1-4; a possible D gene is TRBD1 (6 bases). The length of the CDR3 is 16 residues. V lost 0 bases to trimming and J lost 3 bases, with 11 bases between them. The V gene's germline CDR1 is MNHEY and CDR2 SMNVEV (reference sequence). CDR3 DNA sequence: TGTGCCAGCAGTTTATCGGAGGGGGAGGCTAATGAAAAACTGTTTTTT. It encodes CASSLSEGEANEKLFF.

This chain connects TRBV29-1 to TRBJ1-1, with D perhaps matching TRBD1 (5 bases). Per the germline V gene, CDR1 is SQVTM and CDR2 is ANQGSEA. The CDR3 is 11 amino acids. V was shortened by 6 bases and J by 3 bases, with 8 bases between the two germline ends. As DNA, the CDR3 is TGCAGCGTAGACAGTTACACTGAAGCTTTCTTT. It encodes CSVDSYTEAFF.

This chain joins TRBV7-8 and TRBJ1-2; D gene ambiguous. CDR3 length: 12 residues. Germline CDR1 SGHVS, CDR2 FQNEAQ. V was shortened by 4 bases and J by 6 bases, with 9 bases between the two germline ends. The CDR3 is CASSSRVDGYTF. CDR3 DNA: TGTGCCAGCAGCTCGAGGGTGGATGGCTACACCTTC.

The chain employs TRBV4-1 and TRBJ1-2, with D unclear. The CDR3 extends over 14 amino acids. Per the germline V gene, CDR1 is MGHRA and CDR2 is YSYEKL. The germline V and J ends were trimmed by 1 base and 1 base, with 7 bases remaining between them. CDR3: CASSQAGSNYGYTF. The DNA for the CDR3 is TGCGCCAGCAGCCAAGCCGGGAGTAACTATGGCTACACCTTC.

The J gene is TRBJ2-1, the V gene TRBV7-9; TRBD1 matches at 9 bases. This CDR3 has 14 residues. Per germline, CDR1 SEHNR and CDR2 FQNEAQ (reference sequence). The V segment lost 4 bases and the J segment 8 bases; nucleotides outside the gene matches: 6. The CDR3 DNA reads as TGTGCCAGCAGCTCCGGGACAGGGCGTTATGAGCAGTTCTTC. Protein sequence: CASSSGTGRYEQFF.

J is TRBJ2-3 and V is TRBV20-1; D remains ambiguous. V was clipped by 6 bases and J by 0 bases, with 10 bases between them. This CDR3 is 13 amino acids long. Germline loops: CDR1 DFQATT, CDR2 SNEGSKA (reference sequence). The CDR3 loop is CSANRLSTDTQYF. The CDR3, as DNA: TGCAGTGCCAATAGGCTGAGCACAGATACGCAGTATTTT.

This clonotype turned up a few times. The V call is TRBV7-3, the J call TRBJ2-1; no firm D call. Looked up from germline, CDR1 is SGHTA and CDR2 is FQGTGA. V lost 4 bases and J 0 bases, leaving 13 bases between the germline ends. The CDR3 has 16 amino acids. CDR3 region: CASSSAPGFSYNEQFF. The CDR3 bases are TGTGCCAGCAGCTCGGCTCCGGGCTTCTCCTACAATGAGCAGTTCTTC.

This clonotype came up many times. This chain joins TRBV11-2 and TRBJ1-6, with D unclear. Germline CDR1 is SGHAT and CDR2 is FQNNGV. Trimming took off 0 bases at V and 4 bases at J, with 13 bases between the two ends. CDR3 length: 17 residues. The CDR3 loop reads CASSLDITRVYNSPLHF. In nucleotides, the CDR3 is TGTGCCAGCAGCTTAGATATCACAAGAGTTTATAATTCACCCCTCCACTTT.

This clonotype was recorded a few times. This chain connects TRBV7-3 to TRBJ2-5; maybe TRBD2 (6 bases). With 5 bases removed from V and 1 base from J, the gap between germline ends came to 14 bases. This CDR3 contains 15 residues. The germline CDR1 and CDR2 sequences are SGHTA and FQGTGA. The CDR3 loop is CASSPSGETQETQYF. CDR3 sequence (DNA): TGTGCCAGCAGCCCCTCGGGGGAGACCCAAGAGACCCAGTACTTC.

This clonotype was picked up many times. The chain has TRBV5-5 and TRBJ1-2; D is uncertain. This CDR3 is 14 amino acids long. Germline V gene sequence: CDR1 SGHKS, CDR2 YYEKEE (reference sequence). The ends were cut back, 2 bases at V and 4 bases at J, with 12 bases in the middle. The CDR3 DNA reads TGTGCCAGCAGCTTAATAGGGTCCTCCTATGGCTACACCTTC. It is translated as CASSLIGSSYGYTF.

J is TRBJ2-1 and V is TRBV20-1; D possibly corresponds to TRBD1 (6 bases). The CDR3 runs 12 residues. With 5 bases removed from V and 10 bases from J, the gap between germline ends came to 15 bases. The germline V gene encodes CDR1 DFQATT and CDR2 SNEGSKA (reference sequence). This CDR3 is CSASYRVGEQFF. In nucleotides, the CDR3 is TGCAGTGCTTCCTACAGGGTTGGCGAGCAGTTCTTC.

The V call is TRBV12-3 or TRBV12-4, the J call TRBJ1-4; D gene ambiguous. V was clipped by 3 bases and J by 8 bases, with 10 bases between them. The CDR3 is made up of 13 amino acids. The CDR3 DNA sequence: TGTGCCAGCAGTTTCGGGCCGTTCGAAAAACTGTTTTTT. As protein: CASSFGPFEKLFF.

There are a few counts of this clonotype. The rearrangement joins TRBV9 to TRBJ2-4; maybe TRBD2 (6 bases). There are 14 residues in the CDR3. Germline V lookup: CDR1 SGDLS, CDR2 YYNGEE. The germline V and J ends were trimmed by 3 bases and 7 bases, with 14 bases remaining between them. The chain's CDR3 is CASSGAGGSNIQYF. The CDR3 nucleotides read TGTGCCAGCAGCGGAGCTGGAGGGAGTAACATTCAGTACTTC. Drawing the rest from reference TRBV9 and TRBJ2-4, the complete variable domain is DSGVTQTPKHLITATGQRVTLRCSPRSGDLSVYWYQQSLDQGLQFLIQYYNGEERAKGNILERFSAQQFPDLHSELNLSSLELGDSALYFCASSGAGGSNIQYFGAGTRLSVL.

The rearrangement links TRBV5-1 to TRBJ2-3; maybe TRBD2 (6 bases). Per the germline V gene, CDR1 is SGHRS and CDR2 is YFSETQ. This CDR3 spans 13 amino acids. Trimming stripped 3 bases from V and 2 bases from J, with 7 bases between. In DNA form, the CDR3 reads TGCGCCAGCAGCTCGGGGGTCACAGATACGCAGTATTTT. This sequence encodes CASSSGVTDTQYF.

This clonotype was counted between two and nine times. J is TRBJ2-7 and V is TRBV4-1; D not resolved. Trimming pared 3 bases from V and 0 bases from J, leaving 9 bases between. Germline values: CDR1 MGHRA, CDR2 YSYEKL. The CDR3 runs 14 residues. The CDR3 region has the DNA TGCGCCAGCAGCCAGGGCGCCTCCTCCTACGAGCAGTACTTC. As protein: CASSQGASSYEQYF.

The gene calls are TRBV5-1 and TRBJ2-3; possibly TRBD1 for D (6 bases). The CDR3 runs 15 residues. Looked up from germline, CDR1 is SGHRS and CDR2 is YFSETQ. Between the trimmed V and J ends, which lost 2 bases and 3 bases, there was a span of 13 bases. CDR3 bases: TGCGCCAGCAGCTTACGAGGGGGTTGGACAGATACGCAGTATTTT. Its translation: CASSLRGGWTDTQYF.

This clonotype was detected only a few times. Its ends do not fully match the called genes, so a read error is possible. The chain is built from TRBV25-1 and TRBJ2-5; 7 bases agree with TRBD2. CDR1 is MGHDK and CDR2 is SYGVNS in the germline V gene. The CDR3 is 12 amino acids. The CDR3: CASSERPGTISF. The CDR3, as DNA: TGTGCCAGCAGTGAGCGACCTGGGACTATCTCCTTC.